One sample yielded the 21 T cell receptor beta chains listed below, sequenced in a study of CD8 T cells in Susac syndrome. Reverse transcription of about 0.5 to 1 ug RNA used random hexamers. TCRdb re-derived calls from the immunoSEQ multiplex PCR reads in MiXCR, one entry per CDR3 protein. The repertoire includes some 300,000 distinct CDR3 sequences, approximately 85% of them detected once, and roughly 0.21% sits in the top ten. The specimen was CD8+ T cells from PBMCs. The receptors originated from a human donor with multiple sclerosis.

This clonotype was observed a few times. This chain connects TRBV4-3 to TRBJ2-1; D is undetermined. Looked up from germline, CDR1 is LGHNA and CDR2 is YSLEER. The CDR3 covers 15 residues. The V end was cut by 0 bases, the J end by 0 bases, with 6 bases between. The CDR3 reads CASSQDGSSYNEQFF. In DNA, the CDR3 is TGCGCCAGCAGCCAAGATGGAAGCTCCTACAATGAGCAGTTCTTC.

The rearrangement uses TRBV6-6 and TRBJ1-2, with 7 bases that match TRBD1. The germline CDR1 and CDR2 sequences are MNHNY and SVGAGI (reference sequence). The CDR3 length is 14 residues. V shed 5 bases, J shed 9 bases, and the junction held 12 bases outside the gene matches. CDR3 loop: CASSPLGTDIRYTF. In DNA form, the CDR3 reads TGTGCCAGCAGTCCCCTGGGGACAGACATTCGCTACACCTTC.

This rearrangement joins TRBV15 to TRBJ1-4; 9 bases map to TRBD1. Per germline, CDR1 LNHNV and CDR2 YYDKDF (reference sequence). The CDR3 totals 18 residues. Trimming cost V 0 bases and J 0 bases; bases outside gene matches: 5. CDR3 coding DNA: TGTGCCACCAGCAGAGACGAAGACAGGGGGTCAACTAATGAAAAACTGTTTTTT. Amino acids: CATSRDEDRGSTNEKLFF.

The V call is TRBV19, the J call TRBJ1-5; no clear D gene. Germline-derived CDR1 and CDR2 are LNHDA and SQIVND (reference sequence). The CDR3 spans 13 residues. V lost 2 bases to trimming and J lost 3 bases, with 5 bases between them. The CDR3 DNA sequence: TGTGCCAGTAGTATACAGGACAATCAGCCCCAGCATTTT. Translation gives CASSIQDNQPQHF.

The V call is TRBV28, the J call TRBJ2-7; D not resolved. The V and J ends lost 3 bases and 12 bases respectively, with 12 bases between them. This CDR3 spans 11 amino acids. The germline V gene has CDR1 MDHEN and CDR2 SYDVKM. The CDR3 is CASSLGRALYF. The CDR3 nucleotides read TGTGCCAGCAGTTTGGGCCGAGCCCTGTACTTC.

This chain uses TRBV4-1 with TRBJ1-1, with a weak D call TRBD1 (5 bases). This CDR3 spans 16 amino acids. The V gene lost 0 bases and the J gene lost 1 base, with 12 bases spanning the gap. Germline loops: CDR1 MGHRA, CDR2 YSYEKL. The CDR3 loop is CASSQDTSGRNTEAFF. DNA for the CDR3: TGCGCCAGCAGCCAAGATACTTCGGGGCGGAACACTGAAGCTTTCTTT.

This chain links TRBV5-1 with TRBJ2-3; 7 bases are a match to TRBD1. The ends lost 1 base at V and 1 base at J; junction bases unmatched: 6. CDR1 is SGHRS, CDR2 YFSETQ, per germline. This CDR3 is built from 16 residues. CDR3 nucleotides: TGCGCCAGCAGCTTGTCTTGGGACAGAGGCACAGATACGCAGTATTTT. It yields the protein CASSLSWDRGTDTQYF.

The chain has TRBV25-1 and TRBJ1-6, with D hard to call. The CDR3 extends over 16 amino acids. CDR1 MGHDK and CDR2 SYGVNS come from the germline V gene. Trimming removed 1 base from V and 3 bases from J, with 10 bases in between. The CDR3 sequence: CASSEFKVGYNSPLHF. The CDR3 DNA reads TGTGCCAGCAGTGAATTTAAGGTTGGCTATAATTCACCCCTCCACTTT.

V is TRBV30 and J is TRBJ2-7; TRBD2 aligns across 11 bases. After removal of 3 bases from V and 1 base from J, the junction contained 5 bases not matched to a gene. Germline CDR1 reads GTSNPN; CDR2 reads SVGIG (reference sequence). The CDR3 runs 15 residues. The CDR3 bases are TGTGCCTGGAGCCGGGGACTAGCGGCATCCTACGAGCAGTACTTC. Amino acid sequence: CAWSRGLAASYEQYF.

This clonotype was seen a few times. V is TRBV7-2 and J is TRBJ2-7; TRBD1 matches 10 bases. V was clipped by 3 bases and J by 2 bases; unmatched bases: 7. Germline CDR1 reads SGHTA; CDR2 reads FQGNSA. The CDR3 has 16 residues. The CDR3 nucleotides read TGTGCCAGCAGCTTCACGACAGGGGGCGAGGCCTACGAGCAGTACTTC. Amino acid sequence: CASSFTTGGEAYEQYF.

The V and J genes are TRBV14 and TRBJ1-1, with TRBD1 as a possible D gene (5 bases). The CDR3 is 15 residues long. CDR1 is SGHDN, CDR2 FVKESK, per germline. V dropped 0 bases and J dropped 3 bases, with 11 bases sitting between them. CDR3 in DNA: TGTGCCAGCAGCCAAGAGCTAATCAGGGACACTGAAGCTTTCTTT. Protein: CASSQELIRDTEAFF.

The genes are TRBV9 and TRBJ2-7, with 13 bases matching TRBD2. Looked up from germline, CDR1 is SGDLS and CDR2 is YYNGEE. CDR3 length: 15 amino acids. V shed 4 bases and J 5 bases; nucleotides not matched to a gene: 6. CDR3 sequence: CASSPPGLAGNEQYF. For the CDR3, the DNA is TGTGCCAGCAGCCCCCCGGGACTAGCGGGGAACGAGCAGTACTTC.

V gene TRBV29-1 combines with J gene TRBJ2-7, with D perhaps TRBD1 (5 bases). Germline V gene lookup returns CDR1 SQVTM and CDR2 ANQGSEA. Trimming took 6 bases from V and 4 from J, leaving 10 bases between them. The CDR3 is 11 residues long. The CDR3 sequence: CSVITGYEQYF. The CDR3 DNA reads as TGCAGCGTCATAACAGGTTACGAGCAGTACTTC.

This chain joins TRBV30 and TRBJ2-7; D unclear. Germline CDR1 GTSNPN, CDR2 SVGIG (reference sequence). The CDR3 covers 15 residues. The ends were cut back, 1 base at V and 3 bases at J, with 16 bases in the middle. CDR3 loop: CAWSEVSWSHYEQYF. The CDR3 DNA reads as TGTGCCTGGAGTGAGGTTAGTTGGTCCCACTACGAGCAGTACTTC.

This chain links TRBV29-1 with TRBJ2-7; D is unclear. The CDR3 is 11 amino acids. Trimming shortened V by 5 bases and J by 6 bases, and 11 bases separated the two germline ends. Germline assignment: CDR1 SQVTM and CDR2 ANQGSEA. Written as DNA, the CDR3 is TGCAGCGTTTTTAGATCGGGCGAGCAGTACTTC. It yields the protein CSVFRSGEQYF.

The CDR3 DNA reads TGCGCCAGCAGTCAATCTTCTTATACGCAGTATTTT. Its translation: CASSQSSYTQYF. The V call is TRBV23-1, the J call TRBJ2-3; D is unresolved. TRBV23-1 is treated as an ORF (open reading frame) with a function not yet certain. The CDR3 is 12 amino acids. V was clipped by 0 bases and J by 7 bases, with 5 bases between them.

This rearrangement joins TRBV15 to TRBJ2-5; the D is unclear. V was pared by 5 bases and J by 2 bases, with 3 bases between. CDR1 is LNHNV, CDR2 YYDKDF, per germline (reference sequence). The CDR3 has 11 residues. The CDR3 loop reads CATSQQETQYF. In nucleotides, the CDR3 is TGTGCCACCAGCCAGCAAGAGACCCAGTACTTC.

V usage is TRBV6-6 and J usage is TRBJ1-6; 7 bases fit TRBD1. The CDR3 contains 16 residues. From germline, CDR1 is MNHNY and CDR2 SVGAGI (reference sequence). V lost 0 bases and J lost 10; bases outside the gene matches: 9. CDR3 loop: CASSYSSPGGSSPLHF. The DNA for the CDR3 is TGTGCCAGCAGTTACTCGTCGCCAGGGGGGTCATCACCCCTCCACTTT.

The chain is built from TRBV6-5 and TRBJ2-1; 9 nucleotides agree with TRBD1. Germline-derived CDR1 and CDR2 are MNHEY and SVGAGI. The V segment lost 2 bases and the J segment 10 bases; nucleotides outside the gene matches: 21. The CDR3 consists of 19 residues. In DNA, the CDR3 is TGTGCCAGCAGTTACGCCGGGACAGGGACCACGTGGATTGTGAGGGAGCAGTTCTTC. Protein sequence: CASSYAGTGTTWIVREQFF.

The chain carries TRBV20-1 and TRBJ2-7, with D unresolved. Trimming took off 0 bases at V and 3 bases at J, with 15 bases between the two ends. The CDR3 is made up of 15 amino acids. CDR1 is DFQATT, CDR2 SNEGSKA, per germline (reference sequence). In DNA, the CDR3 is TGCAGTGCTAGAGATCTGCCCGGCAGGTTCTACGAGCAGTACTTC. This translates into CSARDLPGRFYEQYF.

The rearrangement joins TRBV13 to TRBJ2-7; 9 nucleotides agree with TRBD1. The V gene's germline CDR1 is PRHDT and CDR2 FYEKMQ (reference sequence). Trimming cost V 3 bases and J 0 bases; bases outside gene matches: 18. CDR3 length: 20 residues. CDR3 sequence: CASSFIDRDRESLPSYEQYF. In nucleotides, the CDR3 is TGTGCCAGCAGCTTTATCGACCGGGACAGGGAATCATTACCCTCCTACGAGCAGTACTTC.